Here is one T cell receptor (beta chain) with its context. Its antigen is unidentified. Germline CDR1 MNHEY, CDR2 SMNVEV (reference sequence). The CDR3 has 16 amino acids. The ends lost 0 bases at V and 1 base at J; junction bases unmatched: 4. TCRdb redid the calling of the reads with MiXCR, one entry per CDR3 protein. The top ten clones hold roughly 12% of a sample with around 900,000 distinct CDR3 sequences, roughly 30% of them seen once. The data were taken from a study of T cell repertoires in cytomegalovirus infection. The TCR originated in a human donor in good health (CMV status not recorded). Some clones in this sample may be carry-over from other donors' samples. Sequencing used cultured CD8+ T cells from PBMCs, obtained from culture after CMV antigen stimulation. The chain joins TRBV27 to TRBJ1-1; 8 positions match TRBD1. CDR3 nucleotide sequence: TGTGCCAGCAGTTTATCCCAGGGGGCGAAGAACACTGAAGCTTTCTTT. Translating it yields CASSLSQGAKNTEAFF.